This T cell receptor (beta chain) was recorded in a study of T cells in Graves' hyperthyroidism and ophthalmopathy. On this clonotype itself: What it recognizes is unknown. A much more abundant neighbour one base away suggests this may be a read error.

Template material for amplifying TCR beta CDR3 regions consisted of RNA transcripts. During a first-round RT-PCR of the TCR CDR3, the HTBI primer set was used. From the multiplex PCR reads, TCRdb called clonotypes with MiXCR, one entry per CDR3 protein. Of about 210,000 distinct CDR3 sequences listed, more than 15% are singletons. Each diagnosis was grounded in clinical symptoms, serum thyroxine and TRAb, thyroid ultrasound, and orbital computed tomography. Germline-derived CDR1 and CDR2 are LGHDT and YNNKEL (reference sequence). V was pared by 8 bases and J by 5 bases, with 10 bases of the junction left unmatched. The CDR3 spans 14 residues. Regarding the study as a whole: Blood samples included most of the expanded thyroid clonotypes exceeding 0.001. Ophthalmopathy was model-predicted a median approximately 6.4 months pre-onset.

This chain uses TRBV3-1 with TRBJ2-7; 9 nucleotides agree with TRBD2. The TCR originated in a man aged 45 to 65 with Graves' hyperthyroidism. The material sequenced was blood. This CDR3 is CASRLSGGFHEQYF. CDR3 DNA: TGTGCCAGCCGGCTTAGCGGGGGTTTCCACGAGCAGTACTTC.